This passage covers 16 T cell receptor beta chains from one sample sequenced in a study of T cells in Graves' hyperthyroidism and ophthalmopathy. Amplified TCR beta CDR3 regions derived from RNA transcripts. RT-PCR in the first round (using the HTBI primer set) targeted the TCR CDR3. TCRdb re-called the multiplex PCR reads with MiXCR, one entry per CDR3 protein. Among hundreds of thousands of distinct CDR3 sequences, over 10% were seen once, and the ten largest hold around 9.2%. Sequencing was done on a sample of blood. The source of these receptors is a woman younger than 30 with Graves' hyperthyroidism.

In this sample, this clonotype turned up many times. The V gene is TRBV27, the J gene TRBJ2-7, with 9 positions matching TRBD1. The CDR3 runs 14 residues. The germline V gene has CDR1 MNHEY and CDR2 SMNVEV (reference sequence). V lost 5 bases and J lost 3; bases outside the gene matches: 5. This chain's CDR3 is CASSHQTGGYEQYF. In nucleotides, the CDR3 is TGTGCCAGCAGTCACCAGACAGGGGGCTACGAGCAGTACTTC.

The sample holds many counts of this clonotype. The chain employs TRBV15 and TRBJ2-1; D is tentatively TRBD1 or TRBD2 (5 bases each). The germline V gene encodes CDR1 LNHNV and CDR2 YYDKDF (reference sequence). V was trimmed by 0 bases and J by 6 bases, leaving 12 bases between them. The CDR3 runs to 15 residues. The CDR3 loop is CATSRDGGSLNEQFF. The CDR3 DNA reads TGTGCCACCAGCAGAGATGGGGGTAGCCTCAATGAGCAGTTCTTC.

A note on this clonotype: Mismatch with germline at one junction end may stem from a read error. The chain carries TRBV14 and TRBJ2-5; D might be TRBD2 (5 bases). This CDR3 contains 14 residues. Germline V lookup: CDR1 SGHDN, CDR2 FVKESK. The CDR3 is CASSQYEGQEAQYF. The CDR3 DNA follows: TGTGCCAGCAGCCAATACGAGGGCCAAGAGGCCCAGTACTTC.

Only a few counts were recorded for this clonotype. V gene TRBV27 combines with J gene TRBJ2-3; no firm D call. With 3 bases removed from V and 0 bases from J, the gap between germline ends came to 7 bases. The CDR3 is 14 amino acids. Germline assignment: CDR1 MNHEY and CDR2 SMNVEV (reference sequence). CDR3 sequence reads: CASSFLHSTDTQYF. In DNA form, the CDR3 reads TGTGCCAGCAGTTTTCTCCATAGCACAGATACGCAGTATTTT.

This rearrangement joins TRBV6-1 to TRBJ2-1; 13 bases align to TRBD2. Looked up from germline, CDR1 is MNHNS and CDR2 is SASEGT. The CDR3 runs to 14 residues. After removal of 10 bases from V and 9 bases from J, the junction contained 9 bases not matched to a gene. CDR3 protein: CAILAGGPAGEQFF. The CDR3 DNA sequence: TGTGCCATACTAGCGGGGGGGCCGGCCGGTGAGCAGTTCTTC.

This clonotype was found many times. The V and J genes are TRBV30 and TRBJ2-4, with a possible D match to TRBD2 (5 bases). This CDR3 is 17 amino acids long. CDR1 is GTSNPN and CDR2 is SVGIG in the germline V gene (reference sequence). Trimming removed 5 bases at V and 0 bases at J, with 20 bases between. Here the CDR3 DNA reads TGTGCCTGGGGTCGTGGACTGACGATTCTAGCCAAAAACATTCAGTACTTC. It codes for CAWGRGLTILAKNIQYF.

Ten or more counts support this clonotype. The genes are TRBV29-1 and TRBJ1-5; D ambiguous. CDR1 is SQVTM, CDR2 ANQGSEA, per germline. Trimming pared 0 bases from V and 6 bases from J, leaving 9 bases between. The CDR3 loop spans 13 amino acids. Written as DNA, the CDR3 is TGCAGCGTTGAAGATCAGTTCGGTCAGCCCCAGCATTTT. Residues: CSVEDQFGQPQHF.

This clonotype was seen ten or more times. The CDR3 DNA follows: TGTGCCAGCACCCCCTGGCTAAGGACTGAAGCTTTCTTT. Translating it yields CASTPWLRTEAFF. This chain uses TRBV12-3 or TRBV12-4 with TRBJ1-1; D remains ambiguous. The V gene lost 7 bases and the J gene lost 5 bases, with 14 bases spanning the gap. The CDR3 consists of 13 residues.

The chain is built from TRBV19 and TRBJ2-5, with D perhaps matching TRBD1 (6 bases). The CDR3 totals 15 residues. The V gene lost 3 bases and the J gene lost 5 bases, with 16 bases spanning the gap. CDR1 is LNHDA, CDR2 SQIVND, per germline (reference sequence). The chain's CDR3 is CASSISGTRRETQYF. Written as DNA, the CDR3 is TGTGCCAGTAGTATCTCCGGGACAAGGAGGGAGACCCAGTACTTC.

This clonotype was picked up many times. This sequence joins TRBV7-2 and TRBJ2-5; the D gene is possibly TRBD2 (6 bases). V lost 1 base, J lost 2 bases, and 11 bases lay in between. The germline gives CDR1 SGHTA, CDR2 FQGNSA. The CDR3 runs to 15 residues. CDR3 sequence: CASSLVGGRQETQYF. As DNA, the CDR3 is TGTGCCAGCAGCTTAGTGGGGGGTCGACAAGAGACCCAGTACTTC.

This clonotype was detected ten times or more. The rearrangement uses TRBV2 and TRBJ2-1; 8 positions match TRBD2. This CDR3 region has 15 residues. The V and J ends lost 10 bases and 5 bases, in that order; junction bases with no gene match: 13. Germline V gene sequence: CDR1 SNHLY, CDR2 FYNNEI. This chain's CDR3 is CATLRGGPTHNEQFF. The CDR3 bases are TGTGCCACCCTACGGGGGGGGCCAACCCACAATGAGCAGTTCTTC.

This clonotype was counted many times. The V and J genes are TRBV6-1 and TRBJ2-7; 9 bases fit TRBD2. This CDR3 comprises 15 residues. J was trimmed by 9 bases and V by 6 bases; bases with no gene match: 15. The germline CDR1 and CDR2 sequences are MNHNS and SASEGT. The CDR3 region is CASSPSSGSSGGQYF. CDR3 nucleotides: TGTGCCAGCAGCCCGAGTAGCGGGAGTTCCGGGGGGCAGTACTTC.

Many counts were recorded for this clonotype. V and J are TRBV18 and TRBJ1-1, with D possibly TRBD1 on 5 matching bases. This CDR3 region has 15 residues. Germline loops: CDR1 KGHSH, CDR2 LQKENI. The germline V and J ends were trimmed by 3 bases and 10 bases, with 21 bases remaining between them. The CDR3 loop is CASSPRRDPANRAFF. CDR3 bases: TGTGCCAGCTCACCCCGGAGGGACCCAGCGAACAGAGCTTTCTTT.

The rearrangement uses TRBV2 and TRBJ2-2; the match to TRBD2 covers 10 bases. The trim removed 9 bases at V and 3 bases at J, leaving 7 bases unmatched. Germline CDR1 reads SNHLY; CDR2 reads FYNNEI. The CDR3 is 15 amino acids. The CDR3 DNA follows: TGTGCCAGGTCGCAGCGGGAGGGCCACACCGGGGAGCTGTTTTTT. Protein: CARSQREGHTGELFF.

This clonotype was observed a handful of times. The chain recombines TRBV5-1 with TRBJ2-5; maybe TRBD2 (5 bases). Germline CDR1 and CDR2: SGHRS and YFSETQ. This CDR3 has 14 residues. The V and J ends lost 4 bases and 5 bases respectively, with 15 bases between them. The CDR3 protein is CASSPSREGETQYF. CDR3 nucleotides: TGCGCCAGCAGCCCGTCCCGGGAAGGGGAGACCCAGTACTTC.

This clonotype was seen at least ten times. The chain links TRBV20-1 to TRBJ1-4; D remains ambiguous. Germline assignment: CDR1 DFQATT and CDR2 SNEGSKA (reference sequence). Trimming left V 6 bases short and J 7 bases short, with 21 bases between. The CDR3 runs to 15 residues. In DNA, the CDR3 is TGCAGTGCAGCGAAGACACCCCGCGGGGTTGAAAAACTGTTTTTT. This translates into CSAAKTPRGVEKLFF.